This T cell receptor beta chain was sequenced in a study of cytomegalovirus exposure and HLA in healthy donors. Study-wide results and caveats: Reportedly, HLA-A and HLA-B alleles of most subjects were accurately predicted from TCR beta. Roughly uniform sequencing depth across donors was assumed, possibly incorrectly. Later examination showed HLA-associated TCR beta chains had greater clonal expansion than equally common others.

The PCR contained 60 Vbeta and 13 Jbeta primers. The method was immunoSEQ multiplex PCR; TCRdb's version includes in-frame clones alone and lacks a portion of them. The table has approximately 130,000 clones, roughly 85% seen once; the top ten hold approximately 1.4%. About this clone itself: Its antigen is not known. Other DNA sequences in the sample encode the same CDR3.

Germline-derived CDR1 and CDR2 are SGDLS and YYNGEE. The CDR3 extends over 15 amino acids. V dropped 3 bases and J dropped 10; count of bases not matched to a gene: 13. V usage is TRBV9 and J usage is TRBJ2-1; 7 bases line up with TRBD2. Sample: PBMCs. The receptor was derived from a man in his forties in good health and CMV-seronegative. The CDR3 DNA sequence: TGTGCCAGCAGCGGACCTGACAACGGGGGGAAAGAGCAGTTCTTC. This gives the protein CASSGPDNGGKEQFF.